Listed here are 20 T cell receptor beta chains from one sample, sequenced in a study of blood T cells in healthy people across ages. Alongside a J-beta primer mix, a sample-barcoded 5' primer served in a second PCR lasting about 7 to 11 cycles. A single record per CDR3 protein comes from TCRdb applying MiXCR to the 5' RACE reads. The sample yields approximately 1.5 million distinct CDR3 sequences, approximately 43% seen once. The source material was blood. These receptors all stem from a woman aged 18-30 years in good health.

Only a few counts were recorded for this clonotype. CDR3 coding DNA: TGTGCCAGCAGTTCCACCCTCGGGGCTAACTATGGCTACACCTTC. This encodes CASSSTLGANYGYTF. The rearrangement joins TRBV27 to TRBJ1-2; D ambiguous. V dropped 4 bases and J dropped 0 bases, with 12 bases sitting between them. The germline gives CDR1 MNHEY, CDR2 SMNVEV (reference sequence). The CDR3 totals 15 residues.

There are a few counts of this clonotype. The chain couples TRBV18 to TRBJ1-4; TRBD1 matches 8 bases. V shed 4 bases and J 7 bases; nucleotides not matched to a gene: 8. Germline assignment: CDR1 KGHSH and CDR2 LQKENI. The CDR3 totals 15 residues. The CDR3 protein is CASSLSAGGREKLFF. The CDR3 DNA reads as TGTGCCAGCTCACTCTCCGCAGGGGGCCGTGAAAAACTGTTTTTT. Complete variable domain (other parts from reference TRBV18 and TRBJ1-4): NAGVMQNPRHLVRRRGQEARLRCSPMKGHSHVYWYRQLPEEGLKFMVYLQKENIIDESGMPKERFSAEFPKEGPSILRIQQVVRGDSAAYFCASSLSAGGREKLFFGSGTQLSVL.

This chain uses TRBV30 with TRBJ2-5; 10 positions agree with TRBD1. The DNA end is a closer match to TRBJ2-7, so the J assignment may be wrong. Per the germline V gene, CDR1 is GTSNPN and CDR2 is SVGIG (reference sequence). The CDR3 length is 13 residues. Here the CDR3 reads CAWNRDRGDEQYF. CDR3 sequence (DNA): TGTGCCTGGAATCGGGACAGGGGCGACGAGCAGTACTTC.

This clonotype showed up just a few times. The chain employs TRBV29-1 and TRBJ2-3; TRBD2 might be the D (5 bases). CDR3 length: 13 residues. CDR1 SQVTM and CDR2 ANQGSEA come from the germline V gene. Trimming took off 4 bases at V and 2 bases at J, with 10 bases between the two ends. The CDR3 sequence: CSVAGKYTDTQYF. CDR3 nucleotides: TGCAGCGTTGCCGGGAAGTACACAGATACGCAGTATTTT.

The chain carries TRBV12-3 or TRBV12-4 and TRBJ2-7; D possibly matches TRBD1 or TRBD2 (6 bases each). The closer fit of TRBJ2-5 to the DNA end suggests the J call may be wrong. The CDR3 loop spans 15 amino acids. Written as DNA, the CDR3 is TGTGCCAGCAGTCGCTATACCGGGGGCGACGAGACCCAGTACTTC. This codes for CASSRYTGGDETQYF.

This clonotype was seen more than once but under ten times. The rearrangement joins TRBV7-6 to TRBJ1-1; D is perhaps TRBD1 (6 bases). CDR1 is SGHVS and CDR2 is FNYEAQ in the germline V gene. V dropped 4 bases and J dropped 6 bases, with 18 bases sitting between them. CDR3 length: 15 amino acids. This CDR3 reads CASSSLSGGWAEAFF. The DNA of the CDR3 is TGTGCCAGCAGCTCTCTTTCGGGGGGCTGGGCTGAAGCTTTCTTT.

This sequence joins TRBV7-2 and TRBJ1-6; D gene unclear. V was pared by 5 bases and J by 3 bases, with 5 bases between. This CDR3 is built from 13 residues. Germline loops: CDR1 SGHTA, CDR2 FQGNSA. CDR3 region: CASSTDYNSPLHF. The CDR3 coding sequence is TGTGCCAGCAGCACAGACTATAATTCACCCCTCCACTTT.

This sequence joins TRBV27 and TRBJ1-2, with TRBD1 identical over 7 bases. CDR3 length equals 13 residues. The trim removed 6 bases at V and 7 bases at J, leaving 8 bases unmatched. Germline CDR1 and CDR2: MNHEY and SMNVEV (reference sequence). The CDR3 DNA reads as TGTGCCAGCAGCACAGGGGATGTAGGTGGCTACACCTTC. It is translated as CASSTGDVGGYTF.

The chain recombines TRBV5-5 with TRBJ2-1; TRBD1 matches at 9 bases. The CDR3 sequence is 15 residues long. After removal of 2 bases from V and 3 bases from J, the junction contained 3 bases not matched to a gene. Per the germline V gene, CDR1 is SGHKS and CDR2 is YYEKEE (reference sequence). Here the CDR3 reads CASSFGQGHYNEQFF. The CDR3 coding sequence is TGTGCCAGCAGCTTCGGACAGGGGCACTACAATGAGCAGTTCTTC. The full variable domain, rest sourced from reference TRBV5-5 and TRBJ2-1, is DAGVTQSPTHLIKTRGQQVTLRCSPISGHKSVSWYQQVLGQGPQFIFQYYEKEERGRGNFPDRFSARQFPNYSSELNVNALLLGDSALYLCASSFGQGHYNEQFFGPGTRLTVL.

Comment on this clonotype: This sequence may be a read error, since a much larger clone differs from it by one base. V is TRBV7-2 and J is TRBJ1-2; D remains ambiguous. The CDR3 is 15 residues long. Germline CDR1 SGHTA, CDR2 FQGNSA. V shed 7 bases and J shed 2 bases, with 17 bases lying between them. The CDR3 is CASTQSPGRNYGYTF. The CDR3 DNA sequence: TGTGCCAGCACCCAAAGCCCCGGACGGAACTATGGCTACACCTTC.

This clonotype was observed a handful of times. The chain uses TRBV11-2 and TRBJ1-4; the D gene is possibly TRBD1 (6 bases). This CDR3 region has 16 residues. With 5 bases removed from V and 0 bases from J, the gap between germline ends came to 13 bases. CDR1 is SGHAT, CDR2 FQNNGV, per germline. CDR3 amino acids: CASSARQVATNEKLFF. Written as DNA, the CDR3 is TGTGCCAGCAGCGCCAGACAGGTCGCAACTAATGAAAAACTGTTTTTT.

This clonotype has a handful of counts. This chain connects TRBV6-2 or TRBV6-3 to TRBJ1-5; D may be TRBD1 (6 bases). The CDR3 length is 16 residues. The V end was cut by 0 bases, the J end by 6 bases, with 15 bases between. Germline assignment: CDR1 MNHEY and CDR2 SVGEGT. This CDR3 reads CASSYSYSGEGQPQHF. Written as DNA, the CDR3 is TGTGCCAGCAGTTACTCCTACTCAGGGGAAGGTCAGCCCCAGCATTTT.

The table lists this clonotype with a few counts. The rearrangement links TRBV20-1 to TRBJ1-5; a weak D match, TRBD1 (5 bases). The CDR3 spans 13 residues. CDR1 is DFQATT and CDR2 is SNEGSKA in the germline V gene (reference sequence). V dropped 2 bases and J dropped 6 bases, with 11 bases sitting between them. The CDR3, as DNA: TGCAGTGCTAGACAGGGTTTTGGTCAGCCCCAGCATTTT. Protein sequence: CSARQGFGQPQHF.

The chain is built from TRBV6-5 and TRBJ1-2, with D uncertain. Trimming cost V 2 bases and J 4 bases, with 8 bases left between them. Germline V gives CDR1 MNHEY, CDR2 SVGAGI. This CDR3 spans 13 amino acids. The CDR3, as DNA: TGTGCCAGCAGTTACGCCGATGGCTATGGCTACACCTTC. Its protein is CASSYADGYGYTF.

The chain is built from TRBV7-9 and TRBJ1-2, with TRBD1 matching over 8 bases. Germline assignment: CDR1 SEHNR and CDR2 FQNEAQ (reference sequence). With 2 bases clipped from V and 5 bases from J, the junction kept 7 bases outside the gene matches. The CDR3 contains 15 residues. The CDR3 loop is CASSLNRDRTYGYTF. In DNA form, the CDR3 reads TGTGCCAGCAGCTTAAACCGGGACAGGACGTATGGCTACACCTTC.

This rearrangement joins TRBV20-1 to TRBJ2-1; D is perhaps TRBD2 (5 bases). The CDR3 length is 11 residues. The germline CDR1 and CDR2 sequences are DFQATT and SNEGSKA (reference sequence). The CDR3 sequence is CRAVRGNEQFF. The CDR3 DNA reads TGCAGGGCCGTACGGGGCAATGAGCAGTTCTTC.

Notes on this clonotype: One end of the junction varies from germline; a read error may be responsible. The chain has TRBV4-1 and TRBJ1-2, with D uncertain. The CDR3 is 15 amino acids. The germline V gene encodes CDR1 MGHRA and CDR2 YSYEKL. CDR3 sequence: CASSQEGWQNYGHTF. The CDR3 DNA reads TGCGCCAGCAGCCAAGAGGGCTGGCAAAACTATGGCCACACCTTC.

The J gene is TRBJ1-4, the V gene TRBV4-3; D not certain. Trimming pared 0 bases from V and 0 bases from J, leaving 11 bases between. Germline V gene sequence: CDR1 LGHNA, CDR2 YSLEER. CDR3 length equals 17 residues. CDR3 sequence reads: CASSQEVGEATNEKLFF. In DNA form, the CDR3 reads TGCGCCAGCAGCCAAGAAGTCGGGGAAGCAACTAATGAAAAACTGTTTTTT.

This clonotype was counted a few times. CDR3 DNA sequence: TGTGCCAGCAGCCGCGCGGTGGTTTCACCCCTCCACTTT. Its translation: CASSRAVVSPLHF. The V gene is TRBV5-6, the J gene TRBJ1-6, with no clear D. Germline V gives CDR1 SGHDT, CDR2 YYEEEE. The CDR3 spans 13 residues. The V end lost 4 bases, the J end lost 9 bases, and 11 bases lay between the germline ends.

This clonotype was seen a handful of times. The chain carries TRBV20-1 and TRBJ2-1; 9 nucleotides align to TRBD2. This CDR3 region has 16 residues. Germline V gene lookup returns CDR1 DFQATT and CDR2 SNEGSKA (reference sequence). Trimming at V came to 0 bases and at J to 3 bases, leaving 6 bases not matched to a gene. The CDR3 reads CSARDFRLADYNEQFF. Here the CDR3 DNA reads TGCAGTGCTAGAGATTTTCGACTAGCGGACTACAATGAGCAGTTCTTC.